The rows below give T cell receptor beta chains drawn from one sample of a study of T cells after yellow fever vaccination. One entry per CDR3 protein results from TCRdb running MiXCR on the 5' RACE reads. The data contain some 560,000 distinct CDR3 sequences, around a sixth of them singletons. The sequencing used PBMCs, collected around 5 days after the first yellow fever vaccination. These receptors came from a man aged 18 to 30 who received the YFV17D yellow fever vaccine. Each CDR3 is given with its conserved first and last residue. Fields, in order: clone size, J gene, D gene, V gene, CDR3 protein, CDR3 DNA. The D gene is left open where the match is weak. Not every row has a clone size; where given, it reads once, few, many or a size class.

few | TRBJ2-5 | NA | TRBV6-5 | CASSYSKIRERLQETQYF | TGTGCCAGCAGTTACTCGAAAATAAGGGAGAGGCTTCAAGAGACCCAGTACTTC
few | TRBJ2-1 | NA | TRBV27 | CASSPLGGEQFF | TGTGCCAGCAGCCCCTTGGGAGGCGAGCAGTTCTTC
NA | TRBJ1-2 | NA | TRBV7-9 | CASSSTGNRRSNYGYTF | TGTGCCAGCAGCTCAACAGGGAATAGGCGAAGTAACTATGGCTACACCTTC
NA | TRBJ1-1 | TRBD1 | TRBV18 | CASSPGTGESEAFF | TGTGCCAGCTCGCCCGGGACAGGGGAGTCTGAAGCTTTCTTT
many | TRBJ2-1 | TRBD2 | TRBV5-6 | CASSLTSGGSYNEQFF | TGTGCCAGCAGTTTGACTAGCGGGGGTTCCTACAATGAGCAGTTCTTC
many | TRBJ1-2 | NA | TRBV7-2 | CASSPRTVRYGYTF | TGTGCCAGCAGCCCCCGGACAGTGCGCTATGGCTACACCTTC
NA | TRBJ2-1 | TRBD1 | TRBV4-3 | CASSQDQGAGGEQFF | TGCGCCAGCAGCCAAGATCAGGGGGCAGGTGGTGAGCAGTTCTTC
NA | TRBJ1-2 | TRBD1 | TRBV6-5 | CASSLRDRDYGYTF | TGTGCCAGCAGTTTAAGGGACAGAGATTATGGCTACACCTTC
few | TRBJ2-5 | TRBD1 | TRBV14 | CASSPTTDRGGETQYF | TGTGCCAGCAGCCCCACTACGGACAGGGGGGGGGAGACCCAGTACTTC
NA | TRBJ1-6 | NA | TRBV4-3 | CASSQVPPQYRANSPLHF | TGCGCCAGCAGCCAAGTCCCTCCTCAATACAGGGCTAATTCACCCCTCCACTTT
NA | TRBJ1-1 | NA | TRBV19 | CATIRGHTEAFF | TGTGCCACAATCCGCGGTCACACTGAAGCTTTCTTT
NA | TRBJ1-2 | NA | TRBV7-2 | CASSSQVDYGYTF | TGTGCCAGCAGCTCACAGGTCGACTATGGCTACACCTTC
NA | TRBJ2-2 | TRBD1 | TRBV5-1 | CASSPTGGEESGELFF | TGCGCCAGCAGTCCTACAGGGGGCGAGGAATCCGGGGAGCTGTTTTTT
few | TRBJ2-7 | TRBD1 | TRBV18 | CASSLQDRRGDEQYF | TGTGCCAGCTCACTACAGGACAGGCGCGGCGACGAGCAGTACTTC
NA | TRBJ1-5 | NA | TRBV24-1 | CATSDARDREYNQPQHF | TGTGCCACCAGTGATGCCCGGGACCGAGAATATAATCAGCCCCAGCATTTT
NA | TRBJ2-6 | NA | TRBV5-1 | CASSSPGGMDSGANVLTF | TGCGCCAGCAGCTCCCCCGGTGGGATGGACTCTGGGGCCAACGTCCTGACTTTC
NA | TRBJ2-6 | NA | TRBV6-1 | CASSLGAGTGANVLTF | TGTGCCAGCAGCCTAGGGGCGGGCACTGGGGCCAACGTCCTGACTTTC
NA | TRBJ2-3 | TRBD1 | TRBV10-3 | CAIRGTGPLGADTQYF | TGTGCCATCAGGGGGACAGGGCCACTCGGGGCAGATACGCAGTATTTT
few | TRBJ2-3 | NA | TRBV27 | CASRVTGVILSTDTQYF | TGTGCCAGCAGGGTGACGGGGGTAATACTTAGCACAGATACGCAGTATTTT
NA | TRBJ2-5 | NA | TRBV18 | CACSPDRWYQETQYF | TGTGCCTGCAGTCCGGACCGGTGGTACCAAGAGACCCAGTACTTC
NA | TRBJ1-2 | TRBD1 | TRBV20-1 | CSAEGQRNYGYTF | TGCAGTGCCGAGGGACAGAGGAACTATGGCTACACCTTC
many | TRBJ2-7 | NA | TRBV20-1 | CSLSGGHYEQYF | TGCAGTCTGTCCGGGGGCCACTACGAGCAGTACTTC
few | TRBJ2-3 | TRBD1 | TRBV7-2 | CASSSNRGDTQYF | TGTGCCAGCAGTTCCAACAGGGGCGATACGCAGTATTTT
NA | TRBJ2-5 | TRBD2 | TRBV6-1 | CASHNSGGAGETQYF | TGTGCCAGCCACAATAGCGGGGGGGCCGGGGAGACCCAGTACTTC
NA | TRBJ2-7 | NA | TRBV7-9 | CASSSDHEQYF | TGTGCCAGCAGCTCCGACCACGAGCAGTACTTC
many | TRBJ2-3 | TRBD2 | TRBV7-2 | CASRLGGGPSTDTQYF | TGTGCCAGCAGGTTGGGGGGAGGGCCTAGCACAGATACGCAGTATTTT
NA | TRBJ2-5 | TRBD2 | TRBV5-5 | CASSPAVVAGGQETQYF | TGTGCCAGCAGCCCGGCCGTGGTAGCGGGGGGTCAAGAGACCCAGTACTTC
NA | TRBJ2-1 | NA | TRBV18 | CASSFQDEQFF | TGTGCCAGCTCATTTCAGGATGAGCAGTTCTTC
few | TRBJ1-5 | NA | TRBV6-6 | CASSSWGNQPQHF | TGTGCCAGCAGTAGTTGGGGGAATCAGCCCCAGCATTTT
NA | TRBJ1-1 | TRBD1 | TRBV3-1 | CASGRTGDTEAFF | TGTGCCAGCGGGAGGACAGGGGACACTGAAGCTTTCTTT
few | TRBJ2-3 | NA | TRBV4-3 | CASSQDPPFPASTDTQYF | TGCGCCAGCAGCCAAGATCCTCCCTTCCCCGCTAGCACAGATACGCAGTATTTT
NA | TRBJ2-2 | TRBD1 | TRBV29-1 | CSVPAGTGTNTGELFF | TGCAGCGTTCCAGCCGGGACAGGAACGAACACCGGGGAGCTGTTTTTT
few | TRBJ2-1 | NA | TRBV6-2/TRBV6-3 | CASTHPQGRPDNEQFF | TGTGCCAGCACCCACCCCCAAGGCAGGCCCGACAATGAGCAGTTCTTC
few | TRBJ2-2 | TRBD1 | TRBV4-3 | CASSQETGSAGELFF | TGCGCCAGCAGCCAAGAGACAGGGTCGGCCGGGGAGCTGTTTTTT
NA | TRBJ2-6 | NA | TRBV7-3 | CASSYDTGANVLTF | TGTGCCAGCAGCTATGATACTGGGGCCAACGTCCTGACTTTC
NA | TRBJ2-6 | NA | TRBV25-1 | CASSLTVLSGANVLTF | TGTGCCAGCAGTCTGACAGTTCTCTCTGGGGCCAACGTCCTGACTTTC
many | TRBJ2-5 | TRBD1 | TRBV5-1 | CASSSRQGLWTQYF | TGCGCCAGCAGCAGCCGACAGGGATTATGGACCCAGTACTTC
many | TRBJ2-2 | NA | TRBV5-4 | CASSLGRTGELFF | TGTGCCAGCAGCTTGGGACGTACCGGGGAGCTGTTTTTT
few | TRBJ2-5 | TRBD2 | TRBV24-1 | CATSGGGGEETQYF | TGTGCCACCAGTGGCGGGGGGGGCGAGGAGACCCAGTACTTC
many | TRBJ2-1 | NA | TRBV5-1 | CASSRAQGNNEQFF | TGCGCCAGCAGCCGGGCACAGGGAAACAATGAGCAGTTCTTC
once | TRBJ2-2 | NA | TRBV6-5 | CASSYSGFSGELFF | TGTGCCAGCAGTTACTCCGGGTTTTCGGGGGAGCTGTTTTTT
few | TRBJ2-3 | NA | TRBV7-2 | CASSPPYGTDTQYF | TGTGCCAGCAGCCCCCCCTACGGCACAGATACGCAGTATTTT
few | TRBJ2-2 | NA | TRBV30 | CAWTPTAAGATGELFF | TGTGCCTGGACCCCCACTGCGGCGGGGGCCACCGGGGAGCTGTTTTTT
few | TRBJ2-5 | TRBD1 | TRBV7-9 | CASSPTRRGQETQYF | TGTGCCAGCAGCCCCACCCGCAGGGGGCAAGAGACCCAGTACTTC
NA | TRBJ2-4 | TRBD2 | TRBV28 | CASRSGTSLAKNIQYF | TGTGCCAGCAGGAGCGGGACTAGTCTAGCCAAAAACATTCAGTACTTC
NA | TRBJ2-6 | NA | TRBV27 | CASSFLDLSSGANVLTF | TGTGCCAGCAGTTTCCTTGACCTAAGCTCTGGGGCCAACGTCCTGACTTTC
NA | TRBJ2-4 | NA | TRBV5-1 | CASSLDSKLAKNIQYF | TGCGCCAGCAGCTTGGACAGCAAACTAGCCAAAAACATTCAGTACTTC
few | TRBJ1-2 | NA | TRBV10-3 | CAISESKMGNGYTF | TGTGCCATCAGTGAGTCCAAAATGGGCAATGGCTACACCTTC
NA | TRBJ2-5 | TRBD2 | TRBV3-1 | CASSLSPGTSQETQYF | TGTGCCAGCAGCCTTTCACCCGGGACTAGCCAAGAGACCCAGTACTTC
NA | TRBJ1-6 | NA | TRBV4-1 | CASSQAVSPLHF | TGCGCCAGCAGCCAAGCGGTCTCACCCCTCCACTTT
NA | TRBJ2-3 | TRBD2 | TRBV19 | CASSNSGDTDTQYF | TGTGCCAGTAGTAATAGCGGGGACACAGATACGCAGTATTTT
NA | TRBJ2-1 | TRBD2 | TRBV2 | CASSGASGASYNEQFF | TGTGCCAGCAGTGGGGCTAGCGGGGCCTCCTACAATGAGCAGTTCTTC
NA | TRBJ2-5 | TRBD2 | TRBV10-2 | CASSDWRAGAQETQYF | TGCGCCAGCAGTGATTGGCGAGCGGGGGCCCAAGAGACCCAGTACTTC
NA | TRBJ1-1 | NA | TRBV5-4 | CASSPRTLLLQAFF | TGTGCCAGCAGCCCAAGGACTCTGTTACTTCAAGCTTTCTTT